This T cell receptor (beta chain) derives from a study of beta chain features in type 1 diabetes. The study's findings and limits: Shorter TCRB CDR3s, moderately but significantly so, were found in Type 1 diabetes patients in all four CD4+ subsets. A potential influence of HLA type upon TCRB rearrangement remained unresolved herein.

Expressed TCRB transcripts were sequenced after all isolated RNA was converted to cDNA. The protocol was immunoSEQ multiplex PCR, while the TCRdb copy is restricted to in-frame clones and leaves out a portion. In the table there are approximately 250,000 clones, 9.5% to 13% of which are singletons. CDR3 length equals 14 residues. V lost 2 bases, J lost 6 bases, and 4 bases stayed unmatched. CDR1 MNHEY and CDR2 SMNVEV come from the germline V gene (reference sequence). This clone was found a few times. Its antigen remains unidentified. Sequenced sample: naive CD4+ T cells from blood. The TCR sequence derives from a young man with type 1 diabetes. This chain uses TRBV27 with TRBJ2-4; 7 bases are shared with TRBD1. DNA of the CDR3: TGTGCCAGCAGTTTAATAGGGGGCAGAAACATTCAGTACTTC. Translation gives CASSLIGGRNIQYF.